This passage covers 32 T cell receptor beta chains from one sample sequenced in a study of blood T cells in healthy people across ages. A second roughly 6 to 12 cycle PCR used barcoded and J-beta primers. TCRdb reprocessed the 5' RACE reads via MiXCR and lists one record per CDR3 protein. The sample comprises roughly 700,000 distinct CDR3 sequences, 20% to 25% of which are singletons, and around 9.2% rests with the top ten. Another study also made use of these data, one on T cells of mothers and their children.

The specimen was blood. These receptors came from a boy between 10 and 17 years old in good health.

This chain joins TRBV6-1 and TRBJ1-5; D remains unclear. V was pared by 1 base and J by 4 bases, with 11 bases between. The CDR3 loop spans 15 amino acids. Germline assignment: CDR1 MNHNS and CDR2 SASEGT. The CDR3 region has the DNA TGTGCCAGCAGTGAAGTTCCGCGACCTAATCAGCCCCAGCATTTT. Residues: CASSEVPRPNQPQHF.

CDR3 nucleotides: TGTGCCAGCAGCCTAGAGACAGGGCTGAACACCGGGGAGCTGTTTTTT. This encodes CASSLETGLNTGELFF. The chain has TRBV7-2 and TRBJ2-2; 7 bases line up with TRBD1. The V segment lost 5 bases and the J segment 1 base; nucleotides outside the gene matches: 7. The V gene's germline CDR1 is SGHTA and CDR2 FQGNSA. The CDR3 contains 16 residues.

V is TRBV7-2 and J is TRBJ2-7; D remains unclear. CDR3 length: 13 amino acids. CDR1 is SGHTA and CDR2 is FQGNSA in the germline V gene. Trimming cost V 6 bases and J 0 bases, with 9 bases left between them. The CDR3 DNA follows: TGTGCCAGCAGTGAGGTTTCCTCCTACGAGCAGTACTTC. Translation gives CASSEVSSYEQYF.

The table lists this clonotype with a count of one. The gene calls are TRBV12-5 and TRBJ2-3, with 10 bases matching TRBD2. V dropped 5 bases and J dropped 5; count of bases not matched to a gene: 13. CDR3 size: 17 residues. Germline loops: CDR1 LGHNT, CDR2 FRNRAP. The CDR3 DNA sequence: TGTGCTAGTGGTCGCCCTGAGGTAGCGGGGGGCTTAGATACGCAGTATTTT. Its protein is CASGRPEVAGGLDTQYF.

Turning to this clonotype: Its ends do not fully match the called genes, so a read error is possible. The rearrangement uses TRBV19 and TRBJ1-1, with TRBD1 as a possible D gene (6 bases). The CDR3 is made up of 12 amino acids. The germline V gene encodes CDR1 LNHDA and CDR2 SQIVND (reference sequence). The CDR3 spells CASLDRNTEASF. CDR3 nucleotide sequence: TGTGCCAGCCTTGACAGGAACACTGAAGCTTCCTTT. Drawing the rest from reference TRBV19 and TRBJ1-1, the complete variable domain is DGGITQSPKYLFRKEGQNVTLSCEQNLNHDAMYWYRQDPGQGLRLIYYSQIVNDFQKGDIAEGYSVSREKKESFPLTVTSAQKNPTAFYLCASLDRNTEASFGQGTRLTVV.

This chain joins TRBV6-6 and TRBJ1-2; possible D gene TRBD1, 5 bases. Trimming removed 5 bases at V and 7 bases at J, with 8 bases between. The CDR3 length is 11 residues. Germline V gene data show CDR1 as MNHNY and CDR2 as SVGAGI (reference sequence). CDR3 amino acids: CASSTRGGYTF. The CDR3 nucleotides are TGTGCCAGCAGTACGAGGGGTGGCTACACCTTC.

J is TRBJ2-2 and V is TRBV29-1, with D perhaps matching TRBD2 (6 bases). Germline CDR1 SQVTM, CDR2 ANQGSEA. The CDR3 has 13 residues. With 7 bases removed from V and 1 base from J, the gap between germline ends came to 10 bases. CDR3 sequence reads: CSGTGVNTGELFF. For the CDR3, the DNA is TGCAGCGGTACGGGGGTGAACACCGGGGAGCTGTTTTTT.

The CDR3 DNA is TGCAGTTACACGACCCCACTAGCGGGGGTACAAGAGACCCAGTACTTC. This gives the protein CSYTTPLAGVQETQYF. This rearrangement joins TRBV29-1 to TRBJ2-5; 11 nucleotides align to TRBD2. Germline V gives CDR1 SQVTM, CDR2 ANQGSEA. The CDR3 covers 16 residues. The variable domain in full, completed from reference TRBV29-1 and TRBJ2-5, reads SAVISQKPSRDICQRGTSLTIQCQVDSQVTMMFWYRQQPGQSLTLIATANQGSEATYESGFVIDKFPISRPNLTFSTLTVSNMSPEDSSIYLCSYTTPLAGVQETQYFGPGTRLLVL.

The CDR3 sequence: CASSLRGQGEAFF. The DNA of the CDR3 is TGTGCCAGCAGTTTAAGGGGACAGGGAGAAGCTTTCTTT. V and J are TRBV28 and TRBJ1-1, with TRBD1 identical over 9 bases. The CDR3 is 13 residues long. After removal of 2 bases from V and 8 bases from J, the junction contained 3 bases not matched to a gene. Germline CDR1 is MDHEN and CDR2 is SYDVKM.

This clonotype was seen a few times. J is TRBJ2-2 and V is TRBV7-9; tentatively, D is TRBD2 (5 bases). The CDR3 extends over 15 amino acids. V gave up 5 bases and J gave up 5 bases, with 15 bases separating them. Germline V lookup: CDR1 SEHNR, CDR2 FQNEAQ (reference sequence). The CDR3 DNA sequence: TGTGCCAGCAGCGCGGGCTTAGTGCCAACCGGGGAGCTGTTTTTT. Translated: CASSAGLVPTGELFF. Combining the CDR3 with reference TRBV7-9 and TRBJ2-2 gives the whole variable domain DTGVSQNPRHKITKRGQNVTFRCDPISEHNRLYWYRQTLGQGPEFLTYFQNEAQLEKSRLLSDRFSAERPKGSFSTLEIQRTEQGDSAMYLCASSAGLVPTGELFFGEGSRLTVL.

This chain joins TRBV7-9 and TRBJ1-1, with 7 bases that match TRBD1. CDR3 length: 14 residues. V was pared by 5 bases and J by 4 bases, with 7 bases of the junction left unmatched. Germline values: CDR1 SEHNR, CDR2 FQNEAQ (reference sequence). The CDR3 nucleotides are TGTGCCAGCAGCCGGTTACAGGGGAGCACTGAAGCTTTCTTT. Its protein product is CASSRLQGSTEAFF. The variable domain in full, with the rest retrieved from reference TRBV7-9 and TRBJ1-1, is DTGVSQNPRHKITKRGQNVTFRCDPISEHNRLYWYRQTLGQGPEFLTYFQNEAQLEKSRLLSDRFSAERPKGSFSTLEIQRTEQGDSAMYLCASSRLQGSTEAFFGQGTRLTVV.

The rearrangement joins TRBV6-1 to TRBJ1-1; a weak D match, TRBD1 (5 bases). From germline, CDR1 is MNHNS and CDR2 SASEGT. Trimming pared 1 base from V and 1 base from J, leaving 10 bases between. This CDR3 is built from 15 residues. CDR3 DNA: TGTGCCAGCAGTGAAGTGGGGCTTCCGAACACTGAAGCTTTCTTT. The encoded protein is CASSEVGLPNTEAFF.

This chain uses TRBV5-1 with TRBJ2-1; D is ambiguous. The germline V gene has CDR1 SGHRS and CDR2 YFSETQ. Trimming left V 3 bases short and J 8 bases short, with 12 bases between. The CDR3 is 13 amino acids. CDR3 in amino acids: CASSWSWSDEQFF. The CDR3 DNA sequence: TGCGCCAGCAGCTGGTCTTGGAGCGATGAGCAGTTCTTC. Full variable domain (rest looked up from reference TRBV5-1 and TRBJ2-1): KAGVTQTPRYLIKTRGQQVTLSCSPISGHRSVSWYQQTPGQGLQFLFEYFSETQRNKGNFPGRFSGRQFSNSRSEMNVSTLELGDSALYLCASSWSWSDEQFFGPGTRLTVL.

CDR3 nucleotide sequence: TGTGCCAGCAGTGACGCGGGGGCCAAAAACATTCAGTACTTC. Translated: CASSDAGAKNIQYF. The J gene is TRBJ2-4, the V gene TRBV25-1; D is perhaps TRBD2 (6 bases). The CDR3 contains 14 residues. V was pared by 3 bases and J by 1 base, with 7 bases between. The germline gives CDR1 MGHDK, CDR2 SYGVNS.

The genes are TRBV24-1 and TRBJ2-1, with D unclear. Germline V gene sequence: CDR1 KGHDR, CDR2 SFDVKD. The CDR3 length is 12 residues. Trimming pared 5 bases from V and 3 bases from J, leaving 4 bases between. CDR3 loop: CATSVGYNEQFF. The CDR3, as DNA: TGTGCCACCAGTGTCGGCTACAATGAGCAGTTCTTC.

This chain connects TRBV7-9 to TRBJ1-2, with a weak D call TRBD1 (5 bases). Between the trimmed V and J ends, which lost 4 bases and 5 bases, there was a span of 14 bases. This CDR3 is built from 14 residues. Germline values: CDR1 SEHNR, CDR2 FQNEAQ (reference sequence). The CDR3 here is CASSSPQEAYGYTF. CDR3 DNA: TGTGCCAGCAGCTCCCCACAGGAAGCTTATGGCTACACCTTC.

The chain couples TRBV12-5 to TRBJ2-5; D gene uncertain. Near its end, the DNA agrees better with TRBJ2-7, so the J call may be wrong. CDR1 is LGHNT, CDR2 FRNRAP, per germline. The CDR3 is made up of 14 amino acids. CDR3 residues: CASGNTVGETEQYF. DNA of the CDR3: TGTGCTAGTGGCAACACCGTCGGTGAAACCGAGCAGTACTTC.

This clonotype was seen only a few times. The rearrangement uses TRBV6-2 or TRBV6-3 and TRBJ1-1; D unresolved. Germline CDR1 reads MNHEY; CDR2 reads SVGEGT. Deletions cut 0 bases from V and 8 bases from J, with 7 bases between. This CDR3 has 12 amino acids. The CDR3: CASSYSTVEAFF. The CDR3 DNA follows: TGTGCCAGCAGTTACTCGACGGTAGAAGCTTTCTTT.

The chain has TRBV7-9 and TRBJ1-1; the D is unclear. Germline CDR1 SEHNR, CDR2 FQNEAQ (reference sequence). V lost 4 bases, J lost 11 bases, and 20 bases lay in between. CDR3 length: 14 amino acids. This CDR3 is CASSSPGLTEGAFF. Written as DNA, the CDR3 is TGTGCCAGCAGCTCTCCGGGTCTAACAGAGGGCGCTTTCTTT.

This chain uses TRBV29-1 with TRBJ2-1, with 7 positions matching TRBD1. Germline values: CDR1 SQVTM, CDR2 ANQGSEA. With 7 bases clipped from V and 5 bases from J, the junction kept 5 bases outside the gene matches. This CDR3 comprises 12 residues. CDR3 region: CSGRQGHNEQFF. CDR3 DNA sequence: TGCAGCGGAAGACAGGGCCACAATGAGCAGTTCTTC.

This clonotype was recorded a few times. The chain employs TRBV5-1 and TRBJ1-1; no reliable D call. The germline V and J ends were trimmed by 3 bases and 7 bases, with 10 bases remaining between them. The CDR3 extends over 12 amino acids. Germline V gives CDR1 SGHRS, CDR2 YFSETQ. CDR3 DNA sequence: TGCGCCAGCAGCTGGGTTGGGGTTGAAGCTTTCTTT. It encodes CASSWVGVEAFF.

This clonotype turned up a few times. The genes are TRBV7-8 and TRBJ2-1; unclear D gene. The end of the DNA aligns better with TRBJ2-7, so the J call may be wrong. Germline-derived CDR1 and CDR2 are SGHVS and FQNEAQ. This CDR3 has 11 residues. CDR3 nucleotides: TGTGCCAGCAGTCAGGTAGATGAGCAGTACTTC. This gives the protein CASSQVDEQYF.

This clonotype was recorded a few times. This rearrangement joins TRBV7-2 to TRBJ2-7, with D possibly TRBD1 on 5 matching bases. Trimming removed 1 base from V and 1 base from J, with 11 bases in between. This CDR3 is built from 15 residues. Germline-derived CDR1 and CDR2 are SGHTA and FQGNSA. The CDR3 is CASSLEPTVSYEQYF. The CDR3 nucleotides read TGTGCCAGCAGCTTAGAGCCGACAGTTTCCTACGAGCAGTACTTC.

The V gene is TRBV6-5, the J gene TRBJ2-5; D is ambiguous. Looked up from germline, CDR1 is MNHEY and CDR2 is SVGAGI. V dropped 2 bases and J dropped 5 bases, with 9 bases sitting between them. This CDR3 region has 13 residues. CDR3 residues: CASSYLSRETQYF. The CDR3 nucleotides are TGTGCCAGCAGTTACCTCAGTCGGGAGACCCAGTACTTC.

The gene calls are TRBV29-1 and TRBJ2-3, with D maybe TRBD2 (6 bases). This CDR3 has 14 residues. The germline CDR1 and CDR2 sequences are SQVTM and ANQGSEA. V lost 1 base, J lost 4 bases, and 12 bases lay in between. CDR3 amino acids: CSVEVLGRSDTQYF. Written as DNA, the CDR3 is TGCAGCGTTGAAGTTTTAGGGAGGTCAGATACGCAGTATTTT.

This clonotype was observed a few times. V is TRBV28 and J is TRBJ2-3; D gene ambiguous. CDR1 MDHEN and CDR2 SYDVKM come from the germline V gene. The CDR3 runs 15 residues. Trimming removed 3 bases from V and 0 bases from J, with 10 bases in between. DNA of the CDR3: TGTGCCAGCAGTTTGAAGGGCATTAGCACAGATACGCAGTATTTT. Translating it yields CASSLKGISTDTQYF.

The rearrangement joins TRBV28 to TRBJ2-7; 9 nucleotides line up with TRBD1. The CDR3 runs to 18 residues. Germline V gene lookup returns CDR1 MDHEN and CDR2 SYDVKM. J was trimmed by 0 bases and V by 6 bases; bases with no gene match: 15. The CDR3 sequence is CASSRGQGAVLSSYEQYF. The CDR3 region has the DNA TGTGCCAGCAGCAGGGGACAGGGCGCCGTCCTCTCCTCCTACGAGCAGTACTTC.

This chain uses TRBV24-1 with TRBJ2-7; D possibly matches TRBD1 or TRBD2 (6 bases each). The V and J ends lost 3 bases and 5 bases respectively, with 16 bases between them. The CDR3 consists of 15 residues. Per germline, CDR1 KGHDR and CDR2 SFDVKD. The CDR3, as DNA: TGTGCCACCAGTGATCCCGACCGGGGGCTTAACGAGCAGTACTTC. It specifies CATSDPDRGLNEQYF.

This rearrangement joins TRBV28 to TRBJ2-7; D is perhaps TRBD2 (6 bases). CDR3 length: 14 amino acids. Germline V lookup: CDR1 MDHEN, CDR2 SYDVKM. Deletions cut 3 bases from V and 5 bases from J, with 14 bases between. CDR3 coding DNA: TGTGCCAGCAGTTTTCTCCCGGGAGTGAACGAGCAGTACTTC. Protein product: CASSFLPGVNEQYF.

The chain carries TRBV2 and TRBJ1-2, with a tentative D call TRBD1 (6 bases). V was shortened by 6 bases and J by 4 bases, with 18 bases between the two germline ends. CDR3 size: 15 residues. Germline CDR1 and CDR2: SNHLY and FYNNEI. The CDR3: CASRNTGFASYGYTF. CDR3 coding DNA: TGTGCCAGCAGGAACACAGGGTTTGCTTCCTATGGCTACACCTTC.

The chain has TRBV7-3 and TRBJ1-1; 9 positions agree with TRBD1. V was pared by 8 bases and J by 3 bases, with 10 bases of the junction left unmatched. CDR1 and CDR2 (germline): SGHTA, FQGTGA. The CDR3 covers 15 residues. The CDR3 bases are TGTGCCAGCCCCAATCCGGGACAGGGACACACTGAAGCTTTCTTT. It yields the protein CASPNPGQGHTEAFF. Supplemented by reference TRBV7-3 and TRBJ1-1, the full variable domain reads GAGVSQTPSNKVTEKGKYVELRCDPISGHTALYWYRQSLGQGPEFLIYFQGTGAADDSGLPNDRFFAVRPEGSVSTLKIQRTERGDSAVYLCASPNPGQGHTEAFFGQGTRLTVV.

This clonotype has a handful of counts. The chain joins TRBV21-1 to TRBJ2-3. TRBV21-1 is a listed pseudogene. This CDR3 comprises 15 residues. CDR3 amino acids: CASSKLVQSTDTQYF. CDR3 sequence (DNA): TGTGCCAGCAGCAAATTGGTGCAGAGCACAGATACGCAGTATTTT.